The T cell receptor (beta chain) under discussion was sequenced for a study of graft-versus-host responses after intestinal transplantation. Generated by immunoSEQ multiplex PCR, the TCRdb table keeps only in-frame clones and is missing some. The data contain about 70,000 clones, 90% of them singletons. This clone was found a few times. Antigen: not known. This CDR3 comprises 17 residues. Germline V gene sequence: CDR1 LNHDA, CDR2 SQIVND (reference sequence). V was cut by 8 bases and J by 0 bases, with 17 bases left in between. Study conclusions and caveats: Allograft graft-versus-host to host-versus-graft clonal ratios ran high in patients with graft-donor T cell macrochimerism. Recipient marrow harbored GvH clones, some of which surfaced first in ileum or blood.

The sample consisted of unstimulated CD8+ T cells sorted from spleen or lymph node cells, taken before transplant. The V gene is TRBV19, the J gene TRBJ1-6; perhaps TRBD1 as D (5 bases). This sequence originates from a human donor who was the organ donor for an intestinal transplant. The CDR3 bases are TGTGCCAGTGGAGACAGTGATCGAGGCTCCTATAATTCACCCCTCCACTTT. This translates into CASGDSDRGSYNSPLHF. The full variable domain, rest sourced from reference TRBV19 and TRBJ1-6, is DGGITQSPKYLFRKEGQNVTLSCEQNLNHDAMYWYRQDPGQGLRLIYYSQIVNDFQKGDIAEGYSVSREKKESFPLTVTSAQKNPTAFYLCASGDSDRGSYNSPLHFGNGTRLTVT.